This T cell receptor (beta chain) was observed in a study of T cell responses to AZD1222 COVID-19 vaccine. General study points: The number of AZD1222 recipients seropositive at baseline was only 5 to 7. The donors showed a predominance of white British ancestry and of females, with possible underestimation of clonal diversity.

Second-dose timings of about 4 or about 12 weeks were pooled. The germline gives CDR1 MNHEY, CDR2 SVGAGI. The CDR3 consists of 16 residues. Between the trimmed V and J ends, which lost 2 bases and 8 bases, there was a span of 21 bases. Clones were sequenced by immunoSEQ multiplex PCR, and TCRdb holds only the in-frame ones, with some missing. The data contain 150,000 to 200,000 clones, 92% of them seen just once; the ten biggest clones take up 1% to 1.5%. On this clone itself: What it binds is unknown.

The sequences come from peripheral blood, collected 28 days after the second AZD1222 dose. The chain combines TRBV6-5 with TRBJ1-2; D is perhaps TRBD1 (5 bases). The source of this sequence is an adult who received the AZD1222 COVID-19 vaccine. CDR3 sequence: CASSYASDPTRQGYTF. CDR3 bases: TGTGCCAGCAGTTACGCGTCCGACCCAACGAGACAGGGCTACACCTTC.